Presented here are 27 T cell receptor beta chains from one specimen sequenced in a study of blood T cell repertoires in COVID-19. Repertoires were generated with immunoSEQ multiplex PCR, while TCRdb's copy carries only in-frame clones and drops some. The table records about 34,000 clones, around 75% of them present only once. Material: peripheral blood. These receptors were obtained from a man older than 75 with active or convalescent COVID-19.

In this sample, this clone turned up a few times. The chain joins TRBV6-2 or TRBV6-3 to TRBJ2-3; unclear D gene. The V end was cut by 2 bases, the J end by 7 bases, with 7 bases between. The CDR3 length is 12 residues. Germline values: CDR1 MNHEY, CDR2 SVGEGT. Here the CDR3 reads CASSYARYTQYF. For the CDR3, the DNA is TGTGCCAGCAGTTACGCCCGGTATACGCAGTATTTT.

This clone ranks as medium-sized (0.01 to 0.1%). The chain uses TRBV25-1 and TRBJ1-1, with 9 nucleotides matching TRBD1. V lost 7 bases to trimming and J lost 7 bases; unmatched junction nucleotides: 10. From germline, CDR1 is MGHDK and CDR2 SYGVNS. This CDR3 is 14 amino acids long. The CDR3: CASTSGTGPNEAFF. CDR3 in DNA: TGTGCCAGCACCTCCGGGACAGGGCCGAATGAAGCTTTCTTT.

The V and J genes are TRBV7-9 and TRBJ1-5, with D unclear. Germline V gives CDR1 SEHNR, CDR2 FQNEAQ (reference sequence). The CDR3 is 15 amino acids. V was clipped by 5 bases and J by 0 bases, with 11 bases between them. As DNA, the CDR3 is TGTGCCAGCAGCCCCCCGGGAATTAGCAATCAGCCCCAGCATTTT. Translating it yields CASSPPGISNQPQHF.

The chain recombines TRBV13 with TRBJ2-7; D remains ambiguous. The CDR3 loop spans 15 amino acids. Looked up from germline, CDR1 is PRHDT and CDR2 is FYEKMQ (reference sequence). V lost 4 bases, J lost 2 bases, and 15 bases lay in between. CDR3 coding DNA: TGTGCCAGCAGCTATCCGTCGGCAGGTGCCTACGAGCAGTACTTC. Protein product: CASSYPSAGAYEQYF.

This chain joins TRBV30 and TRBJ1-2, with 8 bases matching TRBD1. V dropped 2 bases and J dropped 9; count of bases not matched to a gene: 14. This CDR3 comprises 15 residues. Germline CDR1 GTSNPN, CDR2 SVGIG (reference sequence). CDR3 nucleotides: TGTGCCTGGAGTCGGACAGGGAGAGGGACTAATAGCTACACCTTC. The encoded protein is CAWSRTGRGTNSYTF.

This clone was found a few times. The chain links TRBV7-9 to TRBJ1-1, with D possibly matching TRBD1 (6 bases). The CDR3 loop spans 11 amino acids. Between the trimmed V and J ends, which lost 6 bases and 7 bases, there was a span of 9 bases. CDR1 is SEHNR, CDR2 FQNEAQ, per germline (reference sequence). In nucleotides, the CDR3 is TGTGCCAGCAGAGGGGGTGGTGAAGCTTTCTTT. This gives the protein CASRGGGEAFF.

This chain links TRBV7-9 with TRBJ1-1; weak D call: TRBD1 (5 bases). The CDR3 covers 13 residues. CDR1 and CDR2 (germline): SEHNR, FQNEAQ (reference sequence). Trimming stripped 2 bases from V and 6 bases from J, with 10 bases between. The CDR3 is CASSLQGYPEAFF. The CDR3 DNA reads TGTGCCAGCAGCTTACAGGGTTATCCTGAAGCTTTCTTT.

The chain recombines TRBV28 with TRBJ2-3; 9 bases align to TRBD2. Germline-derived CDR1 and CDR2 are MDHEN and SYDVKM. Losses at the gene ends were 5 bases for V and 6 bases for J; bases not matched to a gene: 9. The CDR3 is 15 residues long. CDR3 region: CASSPIAGAGDTQYF. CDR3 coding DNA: TGTGCCAGCAGTCCCATAGCGGGAGCAGGGGATACGCAGTATTTT.

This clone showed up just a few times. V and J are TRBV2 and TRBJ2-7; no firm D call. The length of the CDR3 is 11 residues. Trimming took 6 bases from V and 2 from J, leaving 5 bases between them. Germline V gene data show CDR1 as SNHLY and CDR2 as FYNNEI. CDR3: CASRVAYEQYF. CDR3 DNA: TGTGCCAGCAGGGTAGCCTACGAGCAGTACTTC.

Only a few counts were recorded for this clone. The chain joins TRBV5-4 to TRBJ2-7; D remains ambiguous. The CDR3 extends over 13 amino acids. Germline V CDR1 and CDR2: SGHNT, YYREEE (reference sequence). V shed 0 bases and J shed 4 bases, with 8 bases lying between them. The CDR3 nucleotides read TGTGCCAGCAGCTTGGTGGCAGAATACGAGCAGTACTTC. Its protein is CASSLVAEYEQYF.

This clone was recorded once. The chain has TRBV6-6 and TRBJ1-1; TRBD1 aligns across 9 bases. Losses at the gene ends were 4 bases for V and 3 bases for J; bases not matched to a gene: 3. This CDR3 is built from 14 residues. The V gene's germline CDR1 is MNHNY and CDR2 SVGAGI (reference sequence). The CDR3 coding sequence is TGTGCCAGCAGTTCGGGACAGGGCGACACTGAAGCTTTCTTT. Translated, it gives CASSSGQGDTEAFF.

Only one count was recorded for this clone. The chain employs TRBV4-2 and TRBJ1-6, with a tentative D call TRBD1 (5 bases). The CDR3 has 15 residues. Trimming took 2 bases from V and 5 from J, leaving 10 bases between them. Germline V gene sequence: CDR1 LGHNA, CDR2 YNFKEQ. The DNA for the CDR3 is TGTGCCAGCAGCCAAACGCCAGGGAATAATTCACCCCTCCACTTT. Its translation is CASSQTPGNNSPLHF.

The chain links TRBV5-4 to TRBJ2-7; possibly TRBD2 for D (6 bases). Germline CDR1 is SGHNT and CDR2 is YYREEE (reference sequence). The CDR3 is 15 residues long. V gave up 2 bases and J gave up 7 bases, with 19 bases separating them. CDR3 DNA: TGTGCCAGCAGCTTACCGGGAGACCCGACTGGAGAGCAGTACTTC. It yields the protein CASSLPGDPTGEQYF.

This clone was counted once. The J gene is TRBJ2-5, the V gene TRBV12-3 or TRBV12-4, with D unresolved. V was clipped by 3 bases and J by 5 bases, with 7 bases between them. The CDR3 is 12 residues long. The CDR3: CASSFLRETQYF. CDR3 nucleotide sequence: TGTGCCAGCAGTTTCCTGCGGGAGACCCAGTACTTC.

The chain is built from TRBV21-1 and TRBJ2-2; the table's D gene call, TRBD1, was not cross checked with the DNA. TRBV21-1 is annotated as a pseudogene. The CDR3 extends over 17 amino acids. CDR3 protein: CASSKGQGDESTGELFF. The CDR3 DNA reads TGTGCCAGCAGCAAAGGACAAGGCGACGAGAGCACCGGGGAGCTGTTTTTT.

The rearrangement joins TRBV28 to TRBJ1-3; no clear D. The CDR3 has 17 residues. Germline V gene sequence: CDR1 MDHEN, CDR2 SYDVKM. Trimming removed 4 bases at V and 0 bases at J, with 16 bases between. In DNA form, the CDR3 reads TGTGCCAGCAGTTCCCCCGGGGATTTCCTCTCTGGAAACACCATATATTTT. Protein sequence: CASSSPGDFLSGNTIYF.

The CDR3 nucleotides read TGTGCCAGCAGTACCACCGGGACAGGAAGATATTACTTC. The encoded protein is CASSTTGTGRYYF. The J gene is TRBJ2-7, the V gene TRBV27, with 8 positions matching TRBD1. V dropped 5 bases and J dropped 13; count of bases not matched to a gene: 13. Per the germline V gene, CDR1 is MNHEY and CDR2 is SMNVEV (reference sequence). This CDR3 spans 13 amino acids.

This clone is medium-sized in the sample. The CDR3 coding sequence is TGTGCCAGCAGTGAGGAGTCGTACAATGAGCAGTTCTTC. It yields the protein CASSEESYNEQFF. V usage is TRBV2 and J usage is TRBJ2-1; unclear D gene. Germline V gene lookup returns CDR1 SNHLY and CDR2 FYNNEI. V lost 3 bases and J 4 bases, leaving 7 bases between the germline ends. CDR3 length: 13 residues.

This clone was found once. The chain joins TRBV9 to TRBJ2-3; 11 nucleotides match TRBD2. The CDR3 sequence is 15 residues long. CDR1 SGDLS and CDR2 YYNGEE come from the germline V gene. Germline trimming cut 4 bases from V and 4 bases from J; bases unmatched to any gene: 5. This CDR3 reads CASSLAGGLPDTQYF. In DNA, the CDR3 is TGTGCCAGCAGCCTAGCGGGAGGCCTCCCAGATACGCAGTATTTT.

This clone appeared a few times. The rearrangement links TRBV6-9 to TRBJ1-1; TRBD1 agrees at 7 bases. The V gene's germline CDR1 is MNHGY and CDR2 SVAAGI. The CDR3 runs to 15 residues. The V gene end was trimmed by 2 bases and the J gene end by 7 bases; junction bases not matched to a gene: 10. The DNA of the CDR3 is TGTGCCAGCAGTTATAAGACAGGGAGTAGTAGTGAAGCTTTCTTT. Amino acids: CASSYKTGSSSEAFF.

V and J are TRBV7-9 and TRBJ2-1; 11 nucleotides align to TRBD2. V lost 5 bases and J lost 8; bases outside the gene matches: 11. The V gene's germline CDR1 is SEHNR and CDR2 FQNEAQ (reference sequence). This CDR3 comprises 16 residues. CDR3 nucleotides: TGTGCCAGCAGCGCCGGGACTAGCGGCGGGACCGATGAGCAGTTCTTC. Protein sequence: CASSAGTSGGTDEQFF.

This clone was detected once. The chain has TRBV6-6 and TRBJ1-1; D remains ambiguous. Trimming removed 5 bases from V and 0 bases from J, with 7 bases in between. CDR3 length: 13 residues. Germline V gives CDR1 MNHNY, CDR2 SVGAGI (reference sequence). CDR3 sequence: CASSPGLNTEAFF. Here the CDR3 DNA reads TGTGCCAGCAGTCCGGGATTGAACACTGAAGCTTTCTTT.

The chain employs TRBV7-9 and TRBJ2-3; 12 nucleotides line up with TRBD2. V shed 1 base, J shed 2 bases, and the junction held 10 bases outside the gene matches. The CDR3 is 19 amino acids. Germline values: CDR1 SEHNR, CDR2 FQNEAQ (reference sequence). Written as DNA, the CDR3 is TGTGCCAGCAGCTTAGGACTAGCGGGAGTTTTCGGGTCCACAGATACGCAGTATTTT. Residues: CASSLGLAGVFGSTDTQYF.

CDR3 loop: CASSETGSDTEAFF. The CDR3 DNA reads as TGCGCCAGCAGTGAGACGGGGTCTGACACTGAAGCTTTCTTT. V gene TRBV10-1 combines with J gene TRBJ1-1, with unresolved D. CDR1 and CDR2 (germline): WNHNN, SYGVQD (reference sequence). V was pared by 2 bases and J by 3 bases, with 10 bases between. CDR3 length equals 14 residues.

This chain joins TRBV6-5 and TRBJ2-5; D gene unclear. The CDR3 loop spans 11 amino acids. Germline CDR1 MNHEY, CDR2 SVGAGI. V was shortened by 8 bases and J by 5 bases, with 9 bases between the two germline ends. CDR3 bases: TGTGCCAGCGCGGTCCAGGAGACCCAGTACTTC. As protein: CASAVQETQYF.

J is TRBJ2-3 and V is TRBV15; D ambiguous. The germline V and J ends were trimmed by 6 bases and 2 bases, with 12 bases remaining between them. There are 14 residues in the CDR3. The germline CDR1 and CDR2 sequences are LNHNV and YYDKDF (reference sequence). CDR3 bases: TGTGCCACCAGACGCGGCTTGGACACAGATACGCAGTATTTT. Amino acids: CATRRGLDTDTQYF.

The chain's CDR3 is CASSPLSESSSYNEQFF. CDR3 coding DNA: TGTGCCAGCTCACCATTGAGCGAGTCCAGCTCCTACAATGAGCAGTTCTTC. This chain links TRBV18 with TRBJ2-1; D not resolved. Germline V CDR1 and CDR2: KGHSH, LQKENI. This CDR3 has 17 residues. V lost 2 bases, J lost 0 bases, and 14 bases lay in between.